This entry concerns a single T cell receptor beta chain. Its antigen is not known. This record comes from a study of blood T cells in healthy people across ages. Overall study: Per two T cells, template switching captured roughly one barcoded beta molecule.

Sample-barcoded 5' priming and a J-beta primer mix drove a second PCR of about 6 to 11 cycles. TCRdb re-called the 5' RACE reads through MiXCR, storing one row per CDR3 protein. The table records about 690,000 distinct CDR3 sequences, around two fifths of them present only once. Study-level findings and limits: The diversity estimates, figures obtained from one million T cells, were considered underestimates.

Sequenced input: blood. This TCR was recovered from a man older than 75 in good health.

CDR3 sequence: CSARAGGSYEQYF. In DNA, the CDR3 is TGCAGTGCTAGAGCGGGAGGTTCCTACGAGCAGTACTTC. This chain joins TRBV20-1 and TRBJ2-7, with 7 positions matching TRBD2. Germline V gene sequence: CDR1 DFQATT, CDR2 SNEGSKA (reference sequence). With 1 base clipped from V and 1 base from J, the junction kept 1 base outside the gene matches. This CDR3 is built from 13 residues.